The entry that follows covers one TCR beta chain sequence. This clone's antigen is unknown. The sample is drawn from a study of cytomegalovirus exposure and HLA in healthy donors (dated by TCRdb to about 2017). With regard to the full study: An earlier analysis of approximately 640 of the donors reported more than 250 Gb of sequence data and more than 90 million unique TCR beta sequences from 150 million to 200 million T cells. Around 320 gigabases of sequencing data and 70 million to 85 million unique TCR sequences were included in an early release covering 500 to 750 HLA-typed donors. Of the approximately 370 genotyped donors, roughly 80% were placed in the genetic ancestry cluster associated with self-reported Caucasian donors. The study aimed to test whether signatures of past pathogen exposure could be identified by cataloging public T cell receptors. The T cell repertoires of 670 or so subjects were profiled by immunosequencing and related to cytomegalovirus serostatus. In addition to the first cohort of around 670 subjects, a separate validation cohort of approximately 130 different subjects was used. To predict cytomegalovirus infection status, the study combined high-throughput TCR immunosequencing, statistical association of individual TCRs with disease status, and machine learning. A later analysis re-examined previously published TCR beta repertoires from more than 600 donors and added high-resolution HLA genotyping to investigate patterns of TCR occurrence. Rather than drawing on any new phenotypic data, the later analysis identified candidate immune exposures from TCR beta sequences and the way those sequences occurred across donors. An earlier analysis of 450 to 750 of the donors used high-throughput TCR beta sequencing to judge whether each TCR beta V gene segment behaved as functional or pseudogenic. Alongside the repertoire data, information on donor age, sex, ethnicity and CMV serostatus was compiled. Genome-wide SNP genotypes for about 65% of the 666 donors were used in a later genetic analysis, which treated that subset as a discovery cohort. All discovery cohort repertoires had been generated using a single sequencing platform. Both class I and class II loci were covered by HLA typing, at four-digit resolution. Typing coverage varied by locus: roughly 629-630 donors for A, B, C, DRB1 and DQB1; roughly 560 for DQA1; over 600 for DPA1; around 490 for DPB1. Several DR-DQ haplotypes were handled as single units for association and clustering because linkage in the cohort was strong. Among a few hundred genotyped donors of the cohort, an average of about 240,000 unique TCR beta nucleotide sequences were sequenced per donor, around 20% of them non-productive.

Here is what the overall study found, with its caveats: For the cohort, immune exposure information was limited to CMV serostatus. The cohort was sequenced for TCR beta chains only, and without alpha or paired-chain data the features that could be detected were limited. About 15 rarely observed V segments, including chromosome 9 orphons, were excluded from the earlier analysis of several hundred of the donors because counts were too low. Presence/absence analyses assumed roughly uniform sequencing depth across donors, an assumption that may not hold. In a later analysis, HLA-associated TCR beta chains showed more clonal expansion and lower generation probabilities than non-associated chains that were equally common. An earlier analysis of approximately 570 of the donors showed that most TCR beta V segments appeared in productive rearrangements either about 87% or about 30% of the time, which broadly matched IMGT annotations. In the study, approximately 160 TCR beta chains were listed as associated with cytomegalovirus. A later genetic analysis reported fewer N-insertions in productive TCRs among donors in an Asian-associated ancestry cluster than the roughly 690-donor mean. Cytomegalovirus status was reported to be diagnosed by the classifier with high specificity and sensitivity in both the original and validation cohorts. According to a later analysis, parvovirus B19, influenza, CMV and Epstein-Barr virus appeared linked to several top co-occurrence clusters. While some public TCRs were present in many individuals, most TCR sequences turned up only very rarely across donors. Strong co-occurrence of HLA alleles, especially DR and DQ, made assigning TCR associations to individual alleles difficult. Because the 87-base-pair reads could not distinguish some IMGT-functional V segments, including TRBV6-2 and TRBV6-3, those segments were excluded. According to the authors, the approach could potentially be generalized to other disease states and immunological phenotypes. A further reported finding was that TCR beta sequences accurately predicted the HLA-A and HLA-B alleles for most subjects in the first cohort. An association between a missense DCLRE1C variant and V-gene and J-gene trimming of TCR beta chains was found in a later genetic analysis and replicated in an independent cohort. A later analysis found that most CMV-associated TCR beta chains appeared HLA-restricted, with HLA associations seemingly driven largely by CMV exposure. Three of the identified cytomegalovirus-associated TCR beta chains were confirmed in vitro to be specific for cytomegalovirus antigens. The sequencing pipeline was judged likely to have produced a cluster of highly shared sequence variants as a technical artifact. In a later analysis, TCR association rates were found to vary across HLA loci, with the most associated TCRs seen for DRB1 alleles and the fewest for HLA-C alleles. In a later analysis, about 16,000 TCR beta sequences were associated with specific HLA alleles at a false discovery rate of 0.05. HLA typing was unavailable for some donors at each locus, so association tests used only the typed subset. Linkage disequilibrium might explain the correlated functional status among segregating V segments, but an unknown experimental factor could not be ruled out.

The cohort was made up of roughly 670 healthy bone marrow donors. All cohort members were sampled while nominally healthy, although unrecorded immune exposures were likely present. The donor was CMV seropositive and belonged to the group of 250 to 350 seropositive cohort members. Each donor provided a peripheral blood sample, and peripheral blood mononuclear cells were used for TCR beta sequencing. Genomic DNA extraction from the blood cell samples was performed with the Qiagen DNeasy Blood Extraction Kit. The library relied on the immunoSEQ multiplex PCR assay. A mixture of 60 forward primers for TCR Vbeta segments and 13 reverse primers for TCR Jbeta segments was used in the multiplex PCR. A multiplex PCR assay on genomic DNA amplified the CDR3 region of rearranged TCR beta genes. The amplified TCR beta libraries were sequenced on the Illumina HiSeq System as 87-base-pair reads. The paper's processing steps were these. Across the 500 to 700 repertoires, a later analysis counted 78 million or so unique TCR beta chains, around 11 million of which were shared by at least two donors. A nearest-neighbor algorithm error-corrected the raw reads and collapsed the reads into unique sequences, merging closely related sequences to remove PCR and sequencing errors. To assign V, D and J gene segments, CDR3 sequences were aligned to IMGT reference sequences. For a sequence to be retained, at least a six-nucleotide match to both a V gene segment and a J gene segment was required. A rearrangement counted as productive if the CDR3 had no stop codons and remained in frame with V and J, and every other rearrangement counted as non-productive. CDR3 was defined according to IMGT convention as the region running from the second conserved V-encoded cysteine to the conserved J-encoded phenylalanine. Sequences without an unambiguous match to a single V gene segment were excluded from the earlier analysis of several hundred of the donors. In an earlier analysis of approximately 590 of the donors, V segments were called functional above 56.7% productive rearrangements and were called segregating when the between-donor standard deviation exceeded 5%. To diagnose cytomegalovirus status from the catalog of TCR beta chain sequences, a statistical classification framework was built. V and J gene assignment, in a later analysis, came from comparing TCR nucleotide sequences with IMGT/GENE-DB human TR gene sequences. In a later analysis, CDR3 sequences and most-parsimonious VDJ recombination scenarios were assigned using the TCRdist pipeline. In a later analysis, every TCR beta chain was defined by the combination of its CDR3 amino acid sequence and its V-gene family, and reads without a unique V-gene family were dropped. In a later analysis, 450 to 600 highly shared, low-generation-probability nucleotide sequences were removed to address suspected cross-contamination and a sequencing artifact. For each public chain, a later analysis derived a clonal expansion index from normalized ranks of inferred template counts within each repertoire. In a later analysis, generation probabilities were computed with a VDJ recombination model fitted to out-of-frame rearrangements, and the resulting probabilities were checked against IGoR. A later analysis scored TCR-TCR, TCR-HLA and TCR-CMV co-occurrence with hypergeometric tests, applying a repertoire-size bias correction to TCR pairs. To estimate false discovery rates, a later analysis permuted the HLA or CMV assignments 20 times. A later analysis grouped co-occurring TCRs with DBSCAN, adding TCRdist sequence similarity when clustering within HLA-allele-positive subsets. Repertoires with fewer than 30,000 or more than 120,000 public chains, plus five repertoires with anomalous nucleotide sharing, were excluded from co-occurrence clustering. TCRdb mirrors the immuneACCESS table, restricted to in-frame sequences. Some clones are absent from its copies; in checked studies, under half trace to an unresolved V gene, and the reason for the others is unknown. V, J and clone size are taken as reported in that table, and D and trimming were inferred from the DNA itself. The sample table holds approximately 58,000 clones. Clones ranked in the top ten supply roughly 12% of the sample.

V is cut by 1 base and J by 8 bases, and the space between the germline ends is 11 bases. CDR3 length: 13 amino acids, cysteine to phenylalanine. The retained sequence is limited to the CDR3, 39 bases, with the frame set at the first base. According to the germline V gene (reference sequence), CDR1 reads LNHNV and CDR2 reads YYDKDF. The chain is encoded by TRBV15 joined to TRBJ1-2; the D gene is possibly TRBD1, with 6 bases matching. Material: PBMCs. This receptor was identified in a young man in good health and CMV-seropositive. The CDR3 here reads CATSRGTGIGYTF. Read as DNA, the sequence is TGTGCCACCAGCAGAGGAACAGGGATCGGCTACACCTTC.